This T cell receptor beta chain emerged from a study of T cell changes during pregnancy in multiple sclerosis. The V gene's germline CDR1 is SNHLY and CDR2 FYNNEI. The CDR3 length is 15 residues. Unmatched junction bases numbered 4, after V lost 2 bases and J lost 1 base. Data came from immunoSEQ multiplex PCR; TCRdb stores just in-frame clones and leaves some out. The sample consists of 90,000 or so clones, about 94% of them appearing once. This specimen was peripheral blood, taken after pregnancy. This rearrangement joins TRBV2 to TRBJ2-5; 7 nucleotides match TRBD2. The source is a female donor in good health, enrolled as a control in a pregnancy study. The CDR3: CASSERLAVQETQYF. The CDR3 DNA is TGTGCCAGCAGTGAACGCCTAGCGGTCCAAGAGACCCAGTACTTC.